There are a few counts of the clone carrying this T cell receptor (beta chain). Its antigen is not known. With 5 bases clipped from V and 6 bases from J, the junction kept 12 bases outside the gene matches. From germline, CDR1 is SGHVS and CDR2 FQNEAQ. The CDR3 consists of 15 residues. The data originate from a study of T cells after yellow fever vaccination. Broader study findings: Most primary-vaccination clones recurred post-booster (approximately 96% CD4, about 90% CD8). Weaker overall, the secondary response nonetheless peaked faster (day 5 versus 15).

They built TCR cDNA with 5'RACE template switching, a step that put in a universal primer site and UMIs. TCRdb itself ran the 5' RACE reads through MiXCR, one entry per CDR3 protein. Of approximately 600,000 distinct CDR3 sequences listed, 9% to 15% are singletons. The chain employs TRBV7-8 and TRBJ2-7; 8 bases line up with TRBD2. The TCR sequence derives from a man in his thirties or forties who received the YFV17D yellow fever vaccine. The sequencing used PBMCs, collected on the day of the yellow fever booster vaccination. DNA for the CDR3: TGTGCCAGCAGCACTCTGTCTAGCGGGTTGAGCGAGCAGTACTTC. This gives the protein CASSTLSSGLSEQYF.